This T cell receptor (beta chain) was retrieved from a study of identical twins. Whole-study findings and limits: Cross-sectional statistics, not tracking of the same donors, supported the conclusions.

Through template switching, a universal primer site was introduced, and the cDNA contained unique molecular identifiers. TCRdb ran MiXCR on the 5' RACE reads and lists one entry per CDR3 protein. The table records roughly 250,000 distinct CDR3 sequences, roughly an eighth of them present only once. After removal of 1 base from V and 2 bases from J, the junction contained 5 bases not matched to a gene. Germline V lookup: CDR1 SGHTA, CDR2 FQGNSA. This CDR3 spans 16 amino acids. Of note for this clonotype: The antigen remains unidentified.

The receptor was derived from a woman aged 18-30 years in good health. The sample consisted of memory (CD45RO+) T cells sorted from blood. The V gene is TRBV7-2, the J gene TRBJ1-2, with 9 bases that match TRBD1. CDR3 sequence: CASSLVQGAGNYGYTF. The CDR3 region has the DNA TGTGCCAGCAGCTTAGTACAGGGGGCGGGGAACTATGGCTACACCTTC. The entire variable domain, with the rest obtained from reference TRBV7-2 and TRBJ1-2, is as follows: GAGVSQSPSNKVTEKGKDVELRCDPISGHTALYWYRQSLGQGLEFLIYFQGNSAPDKSGLPSDRFSAERTGGSVSTLTIQRTQQEDSAVYLCASSLVQGAGNYGYTFGSGTRLTVV.